Sequencing of this T cell receptor beta chain was carried out in a study of T-cell memory formation after mild COVID-19. About the research overall: For the most part, TCR clusters were specific to one donor. Study findings and constraints: Most CD4+ clones that shrank were in CM and EM, while CD8+ ones turned up in EMRA. The pre-infection memory compartment contained some responding clones, suggesting cross-reactive memory joined.

TCRdb reprocessed the 5' RACE reads via MiXCR and lists one record per CDR3 protein. This sample has about 110,000 distinct CDR3 sequences, with 22% found just once. A remark on this clonotype: Its antigen is unidentified.

Germline loops: CDR1 SGHRS, CDR2 YFSETQ. CDR3 size: 13 residues. Unmatched junction bases numbered 6, after V lost 6 bases and J lost 7 bases. J is TRBJ2-1 and V is TRBV5-1, with 8 bases fitting TRBD1. This receptor was taken from a man aged 18 to 35 who had mild COVID-19 (a few samples of this study predate the infection). Cell type and time point are not known. Source material: PBMCs or a T cell subset sorted from them (not recorded which). The CDR3 loop reads CASTRTGWNEQFF. In DNA, the CDR3 is TGCGCCAGCACCCGGACAGGGTGGAATGAGCAGTTCTTC.